These T cell receptor beta chains were read from a single sample in a study of blood T cell repertoires in COVID-19. Repertoires were generated with immunoSEQ multiplex PCR, while TCRdb's copy carries only in-frame clones and drops some. The sample includes roughly 230,000 clones, roughly 86% of them seen just once. Source material: peripheral blood. The receptors derive from a human donor in a cohort sampled during active COVID-19. The CDR3 runs from the conserved cysteine through the conserved F or W. A D gene is named only where the DNA matches it firmly. Clone size, where shown, is once, few, many, or a class for clones that have expanded.

CDR3 protein	CDR3 DNA	D gene	V gene	J gene	clone size
CASSAEGNTEAFF	TGTGCCAGCAGTGCCGAGGGGAACACTGAAGCTTTCTTT	NA	TRBV2	TRBJ1-1	many
CASSSGQGDPRADTQYF	TGTGCCAGCAGCTCCGGACAGGGGGACCCGAGGGCAGATACGCAGTATTTT	TRBD1	TRBV5-8	TRBJ2-3	NA
CASSQDIMEVEKLFF	TGTGCCAGCAGCCAAGATATAATGGAGGTGGAAAAACTGTTTTTT	NA	TRBV3-1/TRBV3-2	TRBJ1-4	NA
CASSPWGQGLTYNEQFF	TGTGCCAGCAGCCCGTGGGGACAGGGCCTTACCTACAATGAGCAGTTCTTC	TRBD1	TRBV7-9	TRBJ2-1	NA
CASSLGQAAGNTIYF	TGTGCCAGCAGCCTCGGACAGGCCGCTGGAAACACCATATATTTT	TRBD1	TRBV7-2	TRBJ1-3	NA
CSASRGKDRITYEQYF	TGCAGTGCTAGTAGGGGGAAGGACAGGATAACCTACGAGCAGTACTTC	TRBD1	TRBV20-1	TRBJ2-7	NA
CASSPAGIEQFF	TGTGCCAGCAGCCCCGCGGGGATTGAGCAGTTCTTC	NA	TRBV12-3/TRBV12-4	TRBJ2-1	NA
CASKFSSGNYEQYF	TGTGCCAGCAAGTTCTCTAGCGGCAACTACGAGCAGTACTTC	TRBD2	TRBV7-2	TRBJ2-7	NA
CASPSGDTQYF	TGTGCCAGCCCCTCGGGAGATACGCAGTATTTT	NA	TRBV28	TRBJ2-3	NA
CAWSPGQGYEQYF	TGTGCCTGGAGTCCGGGACAGGGCTACGAGCAGTACTTC	TRBD1	TRBV30	TRBJ2-7	NA
CASSYSSSGGNDKFF	TGTGCCAGCAGTTACTCTTCTAGCGGGGGAAACGATAAGTTCTTC	TRBD2	TRBV6-5	TRBJ2-1	NA